Shown below are 10 T cell receptor beta chains from a single sample sequenced in a study of CXCR3-negative and CXCR3-positive naive CD8 T cells. The antigens for these receptors are not known. The TRB cDNA libraries were prepared by 5' RACE with UMI labels. TCRdb processed the 5' RACE reads again and assigns one entry to each CDR3 protein, with no DNA. This sample's table has 130,000 or so distinct CDR3 sequences. Study results and limitations: Greater hydrophobicity was found in TRB CDR3s of CXCR3-positive naive cells than of CXCR3-negative naive cells.

The sequencing sample was made of naive CXCR3+ CD8+ T cells from blood. As for subset: CD45RO-CCR7+CD27+CD95- naive CD8+ T cells expressing CXCR3 (TNR3+). The origin of the receptors is a human donor in good health. Some clones in this sample may be carry-over from other donors' samples.

V and J are TRBV12-3 or TRBV12-4 and TRBJ1-1. This CDR3 is built from 16 residues. The CDR3 sequence is CASRLGWRTENTEAFF.

V is TRBV15 and J is TRBJ2-7; the D gene TCRdb calls, TRBD2, cannot be checked with no DNA. Germline V CDR1 and CDR2: LNHNV, YYDKDF (reference sequence). This CDR3 region has 15 residues. This CDR3 reads CATSRAGKPSYEQYF. The full variable domain, completed using reference TRBV15 and TRBJ2-7, is DAMVIQNPRYQVTQFGKPVTLSCSQTLNHNVMYWYQQKSSQAPKLLFHYYDKDFNNEADTPDNFQSRRPNTSFCFLDIRSPGLGDTAMYLCATSRAGKPSYEQYFGPGTRLTVT.

The V gene is TRBV5-1, the J gene TRBJ2-1; the D gene TCRdb calls, TRBD2, cannot be checked with no DNA. Germline CDR1 and CDR2: SGHRS and YFSETQ. The CDR3 contains 11 residues. CDR3: CASSSAGLQFF.

The rearrangement links TRBV3-1 to TRBJ2-5; TCRdb's assignment of TRBD1 cannot be checked, as there is no DNA. The CDR3 is 14 amino acids. Germline V gene lookup returns CDR1 LGHDT and CDR2 YNNKEL (reference sequence). CDR3 amino acids: CASSQVWTKETQYF.

This CDR3 reads CASSIYGGETQYF. V is TRBV19 and J is TRBJ2-5; TCRdb indicates TRBD1, and absent DNA this call remains unverified. Looked up from germline, CDR1 is LNHDA and CDR2 is SQIVND (reference sequence). There are 13 residues in the CDR3.

The chain links TRBV20-1 to TRBJ2-3; TCRdb designates TRBD2, a call that cannot be tested without DNA. Looked up from germline, CDR1 is DFQATT and CDR2 is SNEGSKA (reference sequence). The CDR3 length is 15 residues. The CDR3: CSAMKRGPPRDTQYF.

The chain carries TRBV15 and TRBJ2-7; the TCRdb D gene call, TRBD2, has no DNA to confirm it. Germline V gives CDR1 LNHNV, CDR2 YYDKDF (reference sequence). This CDR3 has 15 amino acids. This chain's CDR3 is CATSRDGDYTTAQYF.

The chain joins TRBV7-2 to TRBJ2-1; the D gene TCRdb calls, TRBD2, cannot be checked with no DNA. The CDR3 has 15 residues. Germline V lookup: CDR1 SGHTA, CDR2 FQGNSA. The CDR3 protein is CASSLGGIPYNEQFF. Full variable domain (missing parts from reference TRBV7-2 and TRBJ2-1): GAGVSQSPSNKVTEKGKDVELRCDPISGHTALYWYRQSLGQGLEFLIYFQGNSAPDKSGLPSDRFSAERTGGSVSTLTIQRTQQEDSAVYLCASSLGGIPYNEQFFGPGTRLTVL.

The chain is built from TRBV4-3 and TRBJ2-5. Germline V lookup: CDR1 LGHNA, CDR2 YSLEER. The CDR3 contains 14 residues. CDR3 sequence: CASSQDRLQETQYF.

V is TRBV12-3 or TRBV12-4 and J is TRBJ1-2; TCRdb designates TRBD1, a call that cannot be tested without DNA. This CDR3 contains 14 residues. CDR3 sequence: CASSLGGDYYGYTF.